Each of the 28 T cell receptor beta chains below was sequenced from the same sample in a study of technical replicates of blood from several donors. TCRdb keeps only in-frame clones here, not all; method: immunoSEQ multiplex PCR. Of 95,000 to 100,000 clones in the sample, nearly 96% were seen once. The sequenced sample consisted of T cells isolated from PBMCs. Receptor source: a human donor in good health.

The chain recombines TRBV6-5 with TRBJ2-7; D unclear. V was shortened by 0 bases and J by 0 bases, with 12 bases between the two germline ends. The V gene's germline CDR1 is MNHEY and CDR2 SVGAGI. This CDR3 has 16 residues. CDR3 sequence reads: CASSYSMSDISYEQYF. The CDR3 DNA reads TGTGCCAGCAGTTACTCGATGAGTGACATCTCCTACGAGCAGTACTTC.

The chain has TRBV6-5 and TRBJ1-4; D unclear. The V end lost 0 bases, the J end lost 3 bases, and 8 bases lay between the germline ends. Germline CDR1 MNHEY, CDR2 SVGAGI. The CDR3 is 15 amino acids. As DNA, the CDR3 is TGTGCCAGCAGTTACTCGAGCTTCTCTAATGAAAAACTGTTTTTT. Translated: CASSYSSFSNEKLFF.

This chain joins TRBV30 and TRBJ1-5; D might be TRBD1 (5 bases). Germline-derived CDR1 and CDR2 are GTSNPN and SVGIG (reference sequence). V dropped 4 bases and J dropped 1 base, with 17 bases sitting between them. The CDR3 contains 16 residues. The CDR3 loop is CAWTAGGWGSNQPQHF. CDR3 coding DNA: TGTGCCTGGACAGCCGGGGGATGGGGAAGCAATCAGCCCCAGCATTTT.

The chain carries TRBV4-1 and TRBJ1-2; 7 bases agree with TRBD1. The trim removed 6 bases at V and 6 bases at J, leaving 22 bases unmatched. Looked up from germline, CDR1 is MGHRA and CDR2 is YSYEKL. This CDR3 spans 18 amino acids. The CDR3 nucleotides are TGCGCCAGCAGAGAAATTGGGACAGCAGTCTACCCTGGGAATGGCTACACCTTC. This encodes CASREIGTAVYPGNGYTF.

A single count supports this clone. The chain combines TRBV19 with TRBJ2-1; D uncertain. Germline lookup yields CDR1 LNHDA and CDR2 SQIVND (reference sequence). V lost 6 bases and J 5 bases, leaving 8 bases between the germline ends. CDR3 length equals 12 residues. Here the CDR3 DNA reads TGTGCCAGTAGCATTAGTGACAATGAGCAGTTCTTC. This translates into CASSISDNEQFF.

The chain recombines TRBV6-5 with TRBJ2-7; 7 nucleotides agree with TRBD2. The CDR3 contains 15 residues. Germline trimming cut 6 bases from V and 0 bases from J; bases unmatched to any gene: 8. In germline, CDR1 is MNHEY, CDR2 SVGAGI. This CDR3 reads CASRSPSGSSYEQYF. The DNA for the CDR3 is TGTGCCAGCAGATCCCCTAGCGGATCCTCCTACGAGCAGTACTTC.

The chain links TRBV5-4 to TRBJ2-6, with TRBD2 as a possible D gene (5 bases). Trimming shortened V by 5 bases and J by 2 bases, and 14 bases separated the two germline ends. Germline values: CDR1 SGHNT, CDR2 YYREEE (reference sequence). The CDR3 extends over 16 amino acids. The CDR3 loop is CASSRSTAAGANVLTF. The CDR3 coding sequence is TGTGCCAGCAGTAGGTCTACAGCGGCTGGGGCCAACGTCCTGACTTTC.

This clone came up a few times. CDR3 sequence: CASSYGLRGNTIYF. As DNA, the CDR3 is TGTGCCAGCAGTTACGGACTGCGGGGAAACACCATATATTTT. V gene TRBV6-5 combines with J gene TRBJ1-3; D unclear. This CDR3 has 14 amino acids. Trimming stripped 2 bases from V and 4 bases from J, with 9 bases between. The germline V gene has CDR1 MNHEY and CDR2 SVGAGI.

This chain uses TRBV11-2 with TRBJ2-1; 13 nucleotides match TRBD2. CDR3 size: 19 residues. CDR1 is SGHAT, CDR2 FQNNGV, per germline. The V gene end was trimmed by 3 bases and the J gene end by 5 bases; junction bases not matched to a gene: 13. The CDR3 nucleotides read TGTGCCAGCAGCTTTCAGCTCGCCGGGACTAGCGGGGCACACAATGAGCAGTTCTTC. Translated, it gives CASSFQLAGTSGAHNEQFF.

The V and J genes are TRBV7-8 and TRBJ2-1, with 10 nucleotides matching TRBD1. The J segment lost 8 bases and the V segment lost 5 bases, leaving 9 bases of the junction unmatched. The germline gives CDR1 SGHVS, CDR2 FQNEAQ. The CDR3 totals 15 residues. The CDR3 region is CASSRLRTGGYEQFF. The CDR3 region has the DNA TGTGCCAGCAGCCGCCTTAGGACAGGGGGATATGAGCAGTTCTTC.

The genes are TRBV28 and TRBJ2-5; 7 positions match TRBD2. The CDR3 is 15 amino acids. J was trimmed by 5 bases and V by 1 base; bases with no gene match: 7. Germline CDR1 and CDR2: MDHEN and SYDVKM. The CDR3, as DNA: TGTGCCAGCAGTTTATTGGGGGAGGGCCACGAGACCCAGTACTTC. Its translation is CASSLLGEGHETQYF. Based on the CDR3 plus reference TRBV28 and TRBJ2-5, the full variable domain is DVKVTQSSRYLVKRTGEKVFLECVQDMDHENMFWYRQDPGLGLRLIYFSYDVKMKEKGDIPEGYSVSREKKERFSLILESASTNQTSMYLCASSLLGEGHETQYFGPGTRLLVL.

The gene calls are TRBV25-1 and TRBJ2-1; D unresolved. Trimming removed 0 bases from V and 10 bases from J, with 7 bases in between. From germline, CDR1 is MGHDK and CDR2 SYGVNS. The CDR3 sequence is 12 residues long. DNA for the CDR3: TGTGCCAGCAGTGAATACGCAGGCGAGCAGTTCTTC. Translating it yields CASSEYAGEQFF.

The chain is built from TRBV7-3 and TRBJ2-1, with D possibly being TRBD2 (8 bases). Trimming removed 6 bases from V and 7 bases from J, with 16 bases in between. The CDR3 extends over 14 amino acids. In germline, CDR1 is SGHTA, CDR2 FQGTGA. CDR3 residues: CASSTGGTANEQFF. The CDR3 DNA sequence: TGTGCCAGCAGTACGGGGGGGACAGCTAATGAGCAGTTCTTC.

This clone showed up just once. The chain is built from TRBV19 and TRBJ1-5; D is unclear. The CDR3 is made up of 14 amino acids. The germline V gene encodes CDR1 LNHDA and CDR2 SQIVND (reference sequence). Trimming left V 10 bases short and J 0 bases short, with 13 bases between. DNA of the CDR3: TGTGCCACCACAAAGGAGCATAGCAATCAGCCCCAGCATTTT. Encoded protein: CATTKEHSNQPQHF.

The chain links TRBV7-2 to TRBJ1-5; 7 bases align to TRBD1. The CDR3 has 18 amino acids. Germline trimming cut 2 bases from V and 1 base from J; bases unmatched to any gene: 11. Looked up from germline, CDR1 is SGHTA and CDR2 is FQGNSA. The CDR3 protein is CASSLRAKGGRSNQPQHF. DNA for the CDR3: TGTGCCAGCAGCTTACGGGCAAAAGGGGGCAGGAGCAATCAGCCCCAGCATTTT.

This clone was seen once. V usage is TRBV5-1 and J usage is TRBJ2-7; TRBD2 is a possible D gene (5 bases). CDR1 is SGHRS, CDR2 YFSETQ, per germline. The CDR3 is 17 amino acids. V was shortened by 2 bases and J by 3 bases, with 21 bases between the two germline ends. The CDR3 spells CASSFRTQSEANYEQYF. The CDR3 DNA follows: TGCGCCAGCAGCTTCCGGACTCAATCAGAAGCCAACTACGAGCAGTACTTC.

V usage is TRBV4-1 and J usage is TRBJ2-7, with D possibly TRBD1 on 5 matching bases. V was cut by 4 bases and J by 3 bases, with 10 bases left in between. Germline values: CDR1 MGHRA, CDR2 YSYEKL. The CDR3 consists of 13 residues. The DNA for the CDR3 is TGCGCCAGCAGCCCCTTCAGGGACTACGAGCAGTACTTC. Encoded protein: CASSPFRDYEQYF.

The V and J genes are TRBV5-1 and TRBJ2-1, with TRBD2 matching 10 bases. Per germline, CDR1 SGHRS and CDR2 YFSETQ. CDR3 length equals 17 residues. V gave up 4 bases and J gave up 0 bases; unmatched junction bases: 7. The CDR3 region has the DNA TGCGCCAGCAGCGAATTAGCGGGGGGTGCCTCCTACAATGAGCAGTTCTTC. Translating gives CASSELAGGASYNEQFF.

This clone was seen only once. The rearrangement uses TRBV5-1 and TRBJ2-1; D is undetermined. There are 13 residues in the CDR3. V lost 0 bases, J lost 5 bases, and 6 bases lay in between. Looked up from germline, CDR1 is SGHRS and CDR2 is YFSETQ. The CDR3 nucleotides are TGCGCCAGCAGCTTGGGCCAGGACAATGAGCAGTTCTTC. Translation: CASSLGQDNEQFF.

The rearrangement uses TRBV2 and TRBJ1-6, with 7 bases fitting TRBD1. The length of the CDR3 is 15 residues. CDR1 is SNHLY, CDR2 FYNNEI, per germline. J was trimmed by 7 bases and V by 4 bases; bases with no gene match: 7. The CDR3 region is CASSVTAGGNSPLHF. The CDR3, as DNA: TGTGCCAGCAGTGTTACGGCAGGGGGGAATTCACCCCTCCACTTT.

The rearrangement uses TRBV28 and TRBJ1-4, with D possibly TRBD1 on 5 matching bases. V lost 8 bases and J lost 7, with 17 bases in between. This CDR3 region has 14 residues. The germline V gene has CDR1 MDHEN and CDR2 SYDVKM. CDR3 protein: CASSLQGGGEKLFF. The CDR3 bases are TGTGCCAGCTCGCTCCAGGGAGGAGGTGAAAAACTGTTTTTT.

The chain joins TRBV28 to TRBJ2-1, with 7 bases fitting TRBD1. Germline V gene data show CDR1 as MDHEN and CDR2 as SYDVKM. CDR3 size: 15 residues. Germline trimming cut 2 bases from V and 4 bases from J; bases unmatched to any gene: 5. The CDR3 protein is CASSLEGASYNEQFF. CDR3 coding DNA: TGTGCCAGCAGTTTAGAGGGGGCCTCATACAATGAGCAGTTCTTC.

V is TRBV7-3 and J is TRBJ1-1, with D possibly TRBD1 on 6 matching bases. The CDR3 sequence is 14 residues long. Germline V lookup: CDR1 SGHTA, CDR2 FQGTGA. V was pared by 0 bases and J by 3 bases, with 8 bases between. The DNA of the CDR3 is TGTGCCAGCAGCTTAACAGGGGGGGACACTGAAGCTTTCTTT. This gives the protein CASSLTGGDTEAFF.

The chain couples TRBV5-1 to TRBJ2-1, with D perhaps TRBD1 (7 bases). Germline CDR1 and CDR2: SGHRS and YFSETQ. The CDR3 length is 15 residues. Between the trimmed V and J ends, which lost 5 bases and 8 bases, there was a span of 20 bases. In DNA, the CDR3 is TGCGCCAGCAGTATTGGGGGGAGCGACAGGGATGAGCAGTTCTTC. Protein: CASSIGGSDRDEQFF.

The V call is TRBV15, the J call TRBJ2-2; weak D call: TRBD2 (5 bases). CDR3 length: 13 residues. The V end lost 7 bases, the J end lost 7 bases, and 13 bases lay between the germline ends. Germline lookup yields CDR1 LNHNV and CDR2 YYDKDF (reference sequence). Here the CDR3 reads CATTTTAGGELFF. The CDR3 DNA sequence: TGTGCCACCACAACTACGGCGGGCGGGGAGCTGTTTTTT.

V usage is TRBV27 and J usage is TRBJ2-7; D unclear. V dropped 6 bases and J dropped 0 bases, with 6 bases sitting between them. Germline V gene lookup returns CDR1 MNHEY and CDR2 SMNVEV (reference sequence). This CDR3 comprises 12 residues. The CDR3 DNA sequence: TGTGCCAGCAGGGCTGACTCCTACGAGCAGTACTTC. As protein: CASRADSYEQYF.

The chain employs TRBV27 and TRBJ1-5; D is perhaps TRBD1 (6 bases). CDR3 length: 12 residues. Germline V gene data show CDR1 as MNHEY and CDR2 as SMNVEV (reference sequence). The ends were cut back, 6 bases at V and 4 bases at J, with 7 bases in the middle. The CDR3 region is CASRTGNQPQHF. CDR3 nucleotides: TGTGCCAGCAGAACAGGGAATCAGCCCCAGCATTTT.

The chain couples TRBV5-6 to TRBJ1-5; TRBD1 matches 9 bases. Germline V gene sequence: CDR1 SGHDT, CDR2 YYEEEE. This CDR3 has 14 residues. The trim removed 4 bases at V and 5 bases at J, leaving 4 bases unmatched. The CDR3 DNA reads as TGTGCCAGCAGCACCTGGGACAGGGATCAGCCCCAGCATTTT. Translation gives CASSTWDRDQPQHF.